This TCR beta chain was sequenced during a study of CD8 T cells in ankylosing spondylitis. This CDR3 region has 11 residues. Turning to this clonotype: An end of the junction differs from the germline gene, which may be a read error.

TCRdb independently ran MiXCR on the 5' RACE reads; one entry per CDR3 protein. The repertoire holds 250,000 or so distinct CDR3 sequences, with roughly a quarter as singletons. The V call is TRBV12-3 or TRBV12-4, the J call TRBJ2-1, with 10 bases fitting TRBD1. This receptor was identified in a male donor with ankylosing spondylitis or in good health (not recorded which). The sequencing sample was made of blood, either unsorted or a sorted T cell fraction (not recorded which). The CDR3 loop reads CASSSGTGAIF. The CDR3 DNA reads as TGTGCCAGCAGTTCCGGGACAGGGGCCATCTTC.